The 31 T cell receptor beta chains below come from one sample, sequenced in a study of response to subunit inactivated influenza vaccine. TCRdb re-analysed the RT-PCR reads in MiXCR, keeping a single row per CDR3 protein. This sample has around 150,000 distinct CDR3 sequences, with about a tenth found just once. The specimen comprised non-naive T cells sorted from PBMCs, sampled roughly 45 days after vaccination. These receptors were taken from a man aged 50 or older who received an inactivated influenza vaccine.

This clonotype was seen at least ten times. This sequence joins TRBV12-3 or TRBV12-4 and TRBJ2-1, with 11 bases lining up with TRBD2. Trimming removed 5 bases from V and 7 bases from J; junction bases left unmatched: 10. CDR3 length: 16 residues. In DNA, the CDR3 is TGTGCCAGCAGTCCGTTACTAGCGGGAGCGGGGAATGAGCAGTTCTTC. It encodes CASSPLLAGAGNEQFF.

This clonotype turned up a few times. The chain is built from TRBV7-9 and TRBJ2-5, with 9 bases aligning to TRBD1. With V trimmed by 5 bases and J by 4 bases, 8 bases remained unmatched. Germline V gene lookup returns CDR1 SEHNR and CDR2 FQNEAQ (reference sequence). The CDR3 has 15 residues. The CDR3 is CASSLGQGIRETQYF. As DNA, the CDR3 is TGTGCCAGCAGCCTCGGACAGGGGATTAGAGAGACCCAGTACTTC. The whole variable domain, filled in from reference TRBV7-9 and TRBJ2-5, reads DTGVSQNPRHKITKRGQNVTFRCDPISEHNRLYWYRQTLGQGPEFLTYFQNEAQLEKSRLLSDRFSAERPKGSFSTLEIQRTEQGDSAMYLCASSLGQGIRETQYFGPGTRLLVL.

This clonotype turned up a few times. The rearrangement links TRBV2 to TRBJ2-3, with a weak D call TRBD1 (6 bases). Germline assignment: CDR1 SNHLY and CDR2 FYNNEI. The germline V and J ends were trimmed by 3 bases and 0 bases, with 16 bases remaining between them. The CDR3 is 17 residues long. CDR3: CASSERPTGPSTDTQYF. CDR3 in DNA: TGTGCCAGCAGTGAGAGGCCTACAGGGCCTAGCACAGATACGCAGTATTTT.

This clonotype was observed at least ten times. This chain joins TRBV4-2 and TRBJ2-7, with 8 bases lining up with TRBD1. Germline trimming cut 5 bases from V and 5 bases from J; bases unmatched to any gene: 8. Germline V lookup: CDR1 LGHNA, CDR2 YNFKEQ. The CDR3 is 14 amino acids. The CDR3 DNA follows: TGTGCCAGCAGCTTACCGACAGGGGCGAACGAGCAGTACTTC. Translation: CASSLPTGANEQYF.

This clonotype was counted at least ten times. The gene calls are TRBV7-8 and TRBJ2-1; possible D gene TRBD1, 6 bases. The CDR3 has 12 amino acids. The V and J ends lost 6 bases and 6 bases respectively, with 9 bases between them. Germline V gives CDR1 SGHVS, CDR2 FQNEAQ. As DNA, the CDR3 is TGTGCCAGCAGTTGGACAGTCAATGAGCAGTTCTTC. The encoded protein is CASSWTVNEQFF.

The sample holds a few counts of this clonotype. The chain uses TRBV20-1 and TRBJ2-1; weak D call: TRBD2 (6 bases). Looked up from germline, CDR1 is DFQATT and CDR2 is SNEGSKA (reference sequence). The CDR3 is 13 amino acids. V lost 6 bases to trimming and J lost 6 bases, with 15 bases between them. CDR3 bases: TGCAGTGCCCCGATTCTAGCGCCCAATGAGCAGTTCTTC. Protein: CSAPILAPNEQFF.

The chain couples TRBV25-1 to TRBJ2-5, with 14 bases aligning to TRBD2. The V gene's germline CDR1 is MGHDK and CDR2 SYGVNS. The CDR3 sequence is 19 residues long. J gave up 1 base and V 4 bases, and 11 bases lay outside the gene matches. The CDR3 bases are TGTGCCAGCAGTGGGTCGGTTCGACTAGCGGGGGGGTCCCAAGAGACCCAGTACTTC. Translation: CASSGSVRLAGGSQETQYF.

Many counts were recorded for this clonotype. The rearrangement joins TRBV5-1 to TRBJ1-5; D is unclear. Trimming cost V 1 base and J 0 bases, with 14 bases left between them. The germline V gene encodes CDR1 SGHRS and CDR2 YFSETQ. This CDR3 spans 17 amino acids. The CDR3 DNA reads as TGCGCCAGCAGCTTGTTAGGAGGGCAAAGTAGCAATCAGCCCCAGCATTTT. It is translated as CASSLLGGQSSNQPQHF.

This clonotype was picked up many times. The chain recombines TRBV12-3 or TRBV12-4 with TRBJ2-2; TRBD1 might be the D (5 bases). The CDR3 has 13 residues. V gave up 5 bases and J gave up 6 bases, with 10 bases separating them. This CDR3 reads CASSNRQSGELFF. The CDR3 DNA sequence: TGTGCCAGCAGTAACAGGCAGTCCGGGGAGCTGTTTTTT.

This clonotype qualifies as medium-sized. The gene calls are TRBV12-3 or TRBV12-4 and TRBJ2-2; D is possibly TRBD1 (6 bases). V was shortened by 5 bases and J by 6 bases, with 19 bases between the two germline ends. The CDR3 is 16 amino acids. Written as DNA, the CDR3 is TGTGCCAGCAGTCCCCGCGCCGTAGAGGGGGCCGGGGAGCTGTTTTTT. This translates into CASSPRAVEGAGELFF.

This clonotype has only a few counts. Written as DNA, the CDR3 is TGCAGCGTTGTGGATACCGGGACAGGGCTTACTGAAGCTTTCTTT. Encoded protein: CSVVDTGTGLTEAFF. The rearrangement joins TRBV29-1 to TRBJ1-1; 9 bases fit TRBD1. CDR1 is SQVTM and CDR2 is ANQGSEA in the germline V gene. The CDR3 covers 15 residues. V lost 4 bases to trimming and J lost 5 bases; unmatched junction nucleotides: 11.

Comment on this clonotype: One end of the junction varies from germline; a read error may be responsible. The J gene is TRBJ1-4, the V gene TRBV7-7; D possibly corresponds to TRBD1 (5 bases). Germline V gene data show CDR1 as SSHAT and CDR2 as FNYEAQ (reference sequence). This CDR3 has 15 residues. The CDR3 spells CASSLTSGTGEKLFF. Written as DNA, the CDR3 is TGTGCTAGCAGTCTGACGTCCGGGACCGGAGAAAAACTGTTTTTT.

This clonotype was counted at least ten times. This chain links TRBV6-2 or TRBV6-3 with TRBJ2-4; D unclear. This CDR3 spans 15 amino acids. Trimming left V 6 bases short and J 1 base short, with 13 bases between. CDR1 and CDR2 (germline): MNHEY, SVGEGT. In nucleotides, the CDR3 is TGTGCCAGCAGCCAGTCCTTTCGGGCCAAAAACATTCAGTACTTC. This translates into CASSQSFRAKNIQYF.

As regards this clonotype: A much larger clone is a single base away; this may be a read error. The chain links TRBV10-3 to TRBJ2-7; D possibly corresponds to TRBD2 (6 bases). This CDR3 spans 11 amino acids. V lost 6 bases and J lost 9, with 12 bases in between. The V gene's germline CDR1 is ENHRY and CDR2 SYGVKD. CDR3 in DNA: TGTGCCATCAGGGGGACTGGCGTGCAGTACTTC. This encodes CAIRGTGVQYF.

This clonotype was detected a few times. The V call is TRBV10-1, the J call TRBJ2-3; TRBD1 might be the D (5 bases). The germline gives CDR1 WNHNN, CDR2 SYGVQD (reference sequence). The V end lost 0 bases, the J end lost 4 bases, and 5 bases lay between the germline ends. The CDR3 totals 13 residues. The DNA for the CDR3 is TGCGCCAGCAGTGAGTCACAGGCAGATACGCAGTATTTT. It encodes CASSESQADTQYF.

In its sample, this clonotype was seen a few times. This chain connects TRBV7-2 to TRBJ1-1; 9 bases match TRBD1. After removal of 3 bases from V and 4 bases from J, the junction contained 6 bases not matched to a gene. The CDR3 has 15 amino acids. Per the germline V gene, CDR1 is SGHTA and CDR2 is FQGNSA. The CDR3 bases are TGTGCCAGCAGCTTCCAGACAGGGGGTGGCACTGAAGCTTTCTTT. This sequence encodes CASSFQTGGGTEAFF.

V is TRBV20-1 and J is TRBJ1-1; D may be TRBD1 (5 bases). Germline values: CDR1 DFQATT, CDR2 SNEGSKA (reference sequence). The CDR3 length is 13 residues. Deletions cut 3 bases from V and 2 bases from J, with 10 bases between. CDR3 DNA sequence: TGCAGTGCTAGTCGGACATTTAACACTGAAGCTTTCTTT. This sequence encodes CSASRTFNTEAFF.

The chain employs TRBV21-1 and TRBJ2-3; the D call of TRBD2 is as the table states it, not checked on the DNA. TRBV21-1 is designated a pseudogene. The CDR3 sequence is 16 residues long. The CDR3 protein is CASSKRTSRDTDTQYF. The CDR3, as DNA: TGTGCCAGCAGCAAAAGGACTAGCCGAGACACAGATACGCAGTATTTT.

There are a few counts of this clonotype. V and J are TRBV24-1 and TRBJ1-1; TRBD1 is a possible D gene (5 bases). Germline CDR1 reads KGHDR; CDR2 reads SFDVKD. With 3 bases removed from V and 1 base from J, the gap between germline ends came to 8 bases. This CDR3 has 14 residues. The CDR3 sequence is CATSDGHWNTEAFF. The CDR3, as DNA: TGTGCCACCAGTGATGGACATTGGAACACTGAAGCTTTCTTT.

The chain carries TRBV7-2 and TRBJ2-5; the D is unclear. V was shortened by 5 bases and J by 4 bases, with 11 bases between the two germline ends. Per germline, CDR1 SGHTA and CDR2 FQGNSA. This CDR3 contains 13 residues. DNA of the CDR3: TGTGCCAGCAGCCAAAGGACGGGAGAGACCCAGTACTTC. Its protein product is CASSQRTGETQYF.

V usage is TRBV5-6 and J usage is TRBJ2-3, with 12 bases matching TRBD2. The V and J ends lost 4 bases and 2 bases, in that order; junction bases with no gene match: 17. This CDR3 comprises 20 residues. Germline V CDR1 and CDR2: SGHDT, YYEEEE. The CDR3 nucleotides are TGTGCCAGCAGCGCTTCCTCCGGGACTAGCGGGTCCCCTTTCACAGATACGCAGTATTTT. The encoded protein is CASSASSGTSGSPFTDTQYF.

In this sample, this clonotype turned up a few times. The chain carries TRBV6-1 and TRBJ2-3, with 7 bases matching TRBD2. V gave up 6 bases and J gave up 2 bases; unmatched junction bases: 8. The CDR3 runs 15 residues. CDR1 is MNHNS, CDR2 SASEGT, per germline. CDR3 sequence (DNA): TGTGCCAGCAGCTCCCTCGCGGGGGTCACAGATACGCAGTATTTT. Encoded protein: CASSSLAGVTDTQYF.

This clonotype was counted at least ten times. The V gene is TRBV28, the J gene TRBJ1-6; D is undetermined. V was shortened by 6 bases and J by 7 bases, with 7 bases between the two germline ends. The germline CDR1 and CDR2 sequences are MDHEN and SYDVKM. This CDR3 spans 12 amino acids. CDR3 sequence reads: CASRLLNSPLHF. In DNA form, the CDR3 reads TGTGCCAGCAGGCTTTTGAATTCACCCCTCCACTTT.

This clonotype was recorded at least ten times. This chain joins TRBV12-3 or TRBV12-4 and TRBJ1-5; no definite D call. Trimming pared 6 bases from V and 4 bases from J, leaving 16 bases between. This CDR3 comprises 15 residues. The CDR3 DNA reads TGTGCCAGCAGCCTCTTCCTATATAGTAATCAGCCCCAGCATTTT. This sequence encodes CASSLFLYSNQPQHF.

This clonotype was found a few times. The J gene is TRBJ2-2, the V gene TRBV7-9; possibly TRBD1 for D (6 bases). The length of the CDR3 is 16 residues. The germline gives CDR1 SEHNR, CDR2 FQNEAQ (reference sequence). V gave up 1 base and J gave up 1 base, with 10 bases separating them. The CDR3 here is CASSLVTGKNTGELFF. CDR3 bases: TGTGCCAGCAGCTTAGTTACAGGGAAGAACACCGGGGAGCTGTTTTTT.

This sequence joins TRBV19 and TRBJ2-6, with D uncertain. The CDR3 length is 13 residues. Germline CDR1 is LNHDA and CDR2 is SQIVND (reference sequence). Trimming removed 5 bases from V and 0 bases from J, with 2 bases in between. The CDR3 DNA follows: TGTGCCAGTAGTGTCTCTGGGGCCAACGTCCTGACTTTC. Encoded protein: CASSVSGANVLTF.

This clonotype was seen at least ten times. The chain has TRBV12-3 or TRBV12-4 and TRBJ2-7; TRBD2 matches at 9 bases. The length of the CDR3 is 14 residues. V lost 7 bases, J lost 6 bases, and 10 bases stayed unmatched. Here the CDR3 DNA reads TGTGCCAGCACCCTGGGAGCTAGCGGGACCGAGCAGTACTTC. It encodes CASTLGASGTEQYF.

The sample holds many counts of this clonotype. CDR3 residues: CASSLAGLAGYEQYF. CDR3 in DNA: TGCGCCAGCAGCTTGGCGGGACTAGCAGGGTACGAGCAGTACTTC. The gene calls are TRBV5-1 and TRBJ2-7; the match to TRBD2 covers 9 bases. V shed 0 bases and J 4 bases; nucleotides not matched to a gene: 5. The CDR3 runs to 15 residues. Germline V gives CDR1 SGHRS, CDR2 YFSETQ.

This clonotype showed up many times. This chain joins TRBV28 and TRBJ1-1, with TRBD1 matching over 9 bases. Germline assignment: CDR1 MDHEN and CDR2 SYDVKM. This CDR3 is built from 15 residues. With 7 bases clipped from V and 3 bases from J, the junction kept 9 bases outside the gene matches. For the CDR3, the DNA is TGTGCCAGCACTCTCGTGGGGACAGGGCACACTGAAGCTTTCTTT. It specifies CASTLVGTGHTEAFF.

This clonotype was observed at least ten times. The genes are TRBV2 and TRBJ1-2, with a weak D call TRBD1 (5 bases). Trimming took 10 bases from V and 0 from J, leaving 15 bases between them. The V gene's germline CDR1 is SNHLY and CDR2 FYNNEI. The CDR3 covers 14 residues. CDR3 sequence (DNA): TGTGCCACGCAGTCAGGGAGGCCTAACTATGGCTACACCTTC. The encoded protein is CATQSGRPNYGYTF.

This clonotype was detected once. CDR3 sequence: CASSSPPNYGYTF. The CDR3 DNA follows: TGTGCCAGCAGCTCTCCACCGAACTATGGCTACACCTTC. J is TRBJ1-2 and V is TRBV7-2; D is unresolved. CDR3 size: 13 residues. Trimming shortened V by 4 bases and J by 2 bases, and 8 bases separated the two germline ends. Germline assignment: CDR1 SGHTA and CDR2 FQGNSA.